These T cell receptor beta chains were read from a single sample in a study of shared T cell receptors in the human thymus. Data came from immunoSEQ multiplex PCR; TCRdb stores just in-frame clones and leaves some out. Here the sample spans hundreds of thousands of clones, around 87% being singletons. These data were likewise used in another study, on human thymus T cells.

Material: thymocytes. Every receptor here comes from a boy less than two years old with a congenital heart defect. CDR3s include the opening cysteine and the closing phenylalanine or tryptophan. D genes are given only for firm matches. The size field is filled for only some rows; it gives once, few, many or a size class.

TRBD2	TRBV10-1	-	TRBJ2-4	TGCGCCAGCACCAACCTGAGGGAGGGCGGGGGAAACATTCAGTACTTC	CASTNLREGGGNIQYF
-	TRBV30	-	TRBJ2-5	TGTGCCTGGAGTGTACGCAGGGTTCGGGAGACCCAGTACTTC	CAWSVRRVRETQYF
TRBD2	TRBV6-6	-	TRBJ2-2	TGTGCCAGCAGCCCTCGACAGTGGGGGGGGACCGGGGAGCTGTTTTTT	CASSPRQWGGTGELFF
-	TRBV19	-	TRBJ2-6	TGTGCCAGTAGTATCGCCGGGACTGCAGGTCACTCTGGGGCCAACGTCCTGACTTTC	CASSIAGTAGHSGANVLTF
-	TRBV21-1	-	TRBJ2-3	TGTGCCAGCAGACCACTTCTAGCACCTAGCACAGATACGCAGTATTTT	CASRPLLAPSTDTQYF
TRBD2	TRBV7-3	-	TRBJ2-5	TGTGCCAGCAGCGCTACTAGCGGGGGGGCACGGGAGACCCAGTACTTC	CASSATSGGARETQYF
TRBD1	TRBV9	-	TRBJ2-4	TGTGCCAGCAGCGTAGATTTGGGCGAGGGGGCGGTCTTC	CASSVDLGEGAVF
-	TRBV11-2	-	TRBJ2-7	TGTGCCAGCAGCTTGAACAGAGCCTACGAGCAGTACTTC	CASSLNRAYEQYF
TRBD1	TRBV15	-	TRBJ1-4	TGTGCCACCAGCAGAGTCCAGGGGGCGGTAAATGAAAAACTGTTTTTT	CATSRVQGAVNEKLFF
-	TRBV7-9	-	TRBJ1-1	TGTGCCAGCAGTCCCGCTTGGGGGGGCACTGAAGCTTTCTTT	CASSPAWGGTEAFF
-	TRBV5-1	-	TRBJ1-2	TGCGCCAGCAGCTTTAAGTGTCGGGGGGTTTCTGGAGGCTACACCTTC	CASSFKCRGVSGGYTF
-	TRBV14	-	TRBJ2-1	TGTGCCAGCAGCCAAGCTATAAATGAGCAGTTCTTC	CASSQAINEQFF
TRBD1	TRBV2	-	TRBJ1-1	TGTGCCAGCAGCCTCGGACAGGGGCCGGGGAACACTGAAGCTTTCTTT	CASSLGQGPGNTEAFF
TRBD1	TRBV19	once	TRBJ2-7	TGTGCCAGTAGTGTTTATCCCGGGACAGTCTCCTACGAGCAGTACTTC	CASSVYPGTVSYEQYF
-	TRBV28	few	TRBJ2-7	TGTGCCAGCAGTTTGGGCCCTAGCCAAAGCGACGAGCAGTACTTC	CASSLGPSQSDEQYF
TRBD2	TRBV28	-	TRBJ2-1	TGTGCCAGCAGGGAGAGGACTAGCGGGAGCATCAATGAGCAGTTCTTC	CASRERTSGSINEQFF
-	TRBV6-4	-	TRBJ2-2	TGTGCCAGCAGTGACTCAGTCCCGGAGGCCGGGGAGCTGTTTTTT	CASSDSVPEAGELFF
-	TRBV29-1	-	TRBJ1-2	TGCAGCGTTGAGCACAGGCGAGGCAAGGATGGCTACACCTTC	CSVEHRRGKDGYTF
TRBD1	TRBV12-5	-	TRBJ1-4	TGTGCTAGTGGTTCCGACAGGGATGGTAATGAAAAACTGTTTTTT	CASGSDRDGNEKLFF
-	TRBV6-1	-	TRBJ2-7	TGTGCCAGCCACCCGGGACATCGGAACGAGCAGTACTTC	CASHPGHRNEQYF
TRBD2	TRBV5-1	-	TRBJ2-7	TGCGCCAGCAGCTTATGGGAGGCGGGAGTGAATTCCTACGAGCAGTACTTC	CASSLWEAGVNSYEQYF
TRBD1	TRBV9	-	TRBJ1-1	TGTGCCAGCAGCCCGGGACAGATGAACACTGAAGCTTTCTTT	CASSPGQMNTEAFF
-	TRBV19	-	TRBJ1-1	TGTGCCAGTAGCCTTGACAGTGCCACTGAAGCTTTCTTT	CASSLDSATEAFF
TRBD2	TRBV30	once	TRBJ2-3	TGTGCCTGGAGTGTACCCCAAGGGGCGCGACGTCAGCGGGAGAAGGGAGATACGCAGTATTTT	CAWSVPQGARRQREKGDTQYF
TRBD2	TRBV6-4	-	TRBJ2-2	TGTGCCAGCAGTGACTCGAGTCCGGGAGGTATCGGGGAGCTGTTTTTT	CASSDSSPGGIGELFF
TRBD2	TRBV12-5	-	TRBJ2-7	TGTGCTAGTGGTTTTCCTAGGTCACTAGCGGGAGTGAGGTACGAGCAGTACTTC	CASGFPRSLAGVRYEQYF
TRBD2	TRBV11-2	-	TRBJ2-3	TGTGCCAGCAGCTTAGCTCTCAGGTCCCTAGCGGGAGATACGCAGTATTTT	CASSLALRSLAGDTQYF
-	TRBV6-1	-	TRBJ1-4	TGTGCCAGCAGTGGGCCCGGGACTATATCCGAAAAACTGTTTTTT	CASSGPGTISEKLFF
-	TRBV4-3	-	TRBJ2-3	TGCGCCAGCAGCCAAGATCTGGGACACCTCAACGCAGATACGCAGTATTTT	CASSQDLGHLNADTQYF
-	TRBV27	-	TRBJ1-6	TGTGCCAGCAGTCGGGGTACGTACCTGACGACAGGCACCATAAGCTCCTATAATTCACCCCTCCACTTT	CASSRGTYLTTGTISSYNSPLHF
-	TRBV11-2	-	TRBJ2-7	TGTGCCAGCAGCTTAGATATGGAGGGTCCCTCCTACGAGCAGTACTTC	CASSLDMEGPSYEQYF
TRBD1	TRBV28	-	TRBJ1-1	TGTGCCAGCAGTTTAGACAGGGGCGTAATGAACACTGAAGCTTTCTTT	CASSLDRGVMNTEAFF
-	TRBV28	-	TRBJ2-3	TGTGCCAGCAGTCTTCCCGGGATGTACACAGATACGCAGTATTTT	CASSLPGMYTDTQYF
-	TRBV14	-	TRBJ2-5	TGTGCCAGCAGGGGGCCGCGGCAAGAGACCCAGTACTTC	CASRGPRQETQYF
TRBD2	TRBV7-6	-	TRBJ2-7	TGTGCCAGCAGCCCCAGGACTAGCGGTCTCTACTACGAGCAGTACTTC	CASSPRTSGLYYEQYF
TRBD1	TRBV6-5	-	TRBJ2-7	TGTGCCAGCAGTTTGGGGGGACAGGTGGTCGAGCAGTACTTC	CASSLGGQVVEQYF
-	TRBV14	-	TRBJ2-7	TGTGCCAGCAGCCAGGTCAGGTCTGAGGAGCAGTACTTC	CASSQVRSEEQYF
-	TRBV5-5	-	TRBJ2-5	TGTGCCAGCAGCTTGTACAGCGGGGACACGCAAGAGACCCAGTACTTC	CASSLYSGDTQETQYF